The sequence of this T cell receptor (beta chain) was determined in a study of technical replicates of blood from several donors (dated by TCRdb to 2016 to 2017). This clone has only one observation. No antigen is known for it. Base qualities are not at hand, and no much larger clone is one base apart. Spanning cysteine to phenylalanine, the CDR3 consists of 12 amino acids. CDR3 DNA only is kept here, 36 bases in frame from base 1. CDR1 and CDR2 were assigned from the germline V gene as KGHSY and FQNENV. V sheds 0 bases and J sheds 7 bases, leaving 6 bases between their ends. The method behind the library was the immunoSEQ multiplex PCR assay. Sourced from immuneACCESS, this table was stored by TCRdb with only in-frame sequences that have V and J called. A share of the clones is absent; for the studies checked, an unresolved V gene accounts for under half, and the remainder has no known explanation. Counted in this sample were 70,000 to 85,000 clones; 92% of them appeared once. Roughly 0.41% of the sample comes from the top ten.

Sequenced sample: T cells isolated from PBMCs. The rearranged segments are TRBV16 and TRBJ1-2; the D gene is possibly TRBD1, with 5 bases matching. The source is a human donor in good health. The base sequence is TGTGCCAGCAGCCAATCAGGGGTTGGCTACACCTTC. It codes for CASSQSGVGYTF. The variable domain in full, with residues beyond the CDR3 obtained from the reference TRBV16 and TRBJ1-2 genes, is GEEVAQTPKHLVRGEGQKAKLYCAPIKGHSYVFWYQQVLKNEFKFLISFQNENVFDETGMPKERFSAKCLPNSPCSLEIQATKLEDSAVYFCASSQSGVGYTFGSGTRLTVV.